This TCR beta chain was sequenced in a study of T cells in Graves' hyperthyroidism and ophthalmopathy. TCR beta CDR3 regions were amplified from RNA. TCR CDR3 regions were first amplified by RT-PCR with HTBI primers. Via MiXCR, TCRdb re-called the multiplex PCR reads, giving one row per CDR3 protein. Altogether about 620,000 distinct CDR3 sequences are present, about a sixth being singletons, with the ten largest covering over 3.5%. Fresh peripheral blood, roughly 10 ml, was the source of the PBMCs. CDR3 length: 14 amino acids. With 3 bases removed from V and 1 base from J, the gap between germline ends came to 10 bases.

V usage is TRBV12-3 or TRBV12-4 and J usage is TRBJ2-7; D remains ambiguous. The sequencing input was blood. The sequence came from a woman aged 25 to 39 with Graves' hyperthyroidism. CDR3 loop: CASSFTRSSYEQYF. The CDR3, as DNA: TGTGCCAGCAGTTTCACGAGGTCGTCCTACGAGCAGTACTTC.